Following are 25 T cell receptor beta chains from one sample sequenced in a study of T cells in Graves' hyperthyroidism and ophthalmopathy. TCR beta CDR3 regions were amplified from RNA. The study used the HTBI primer set for a first-round RT-PCR of the TCR CDR3. TCRdb reanalysed the multiplex PCR reads using MiXCR and keeps one entry per CDR3 protein. The sample carries 500,000 to 750,000 distinct CDR3 sequences, approximately 14% recorded once. Sequencing was done on a sample of blood. The receptors were gathered from a woman aged 30 to 39 with Graves' hyperthyroidism.

This clonotype came up many times. This chain links TRBV30 with TRBJ2-1; D perhaps matches TRBD1 (6 bases). Germline V gene sequence: CDR1 GTSNPN, CDR2 SVGIG (reference sequence). CDR3 length: 13 residues. Trimming left V 3 bases short and J 4 bases short, with 10 bases between. The CDR3 region is CAWRQGLYNEQFF. CDR3 coding DNA: TGTGCCTGGAGACAGGGCTTGTACAATGAGCAGTTCTTC.

This clonotype was seen at least ten times. V usage is TRBV4-1 and J usage is TRBJ2-3, with 7 positions matching TRBD2. The CDR3 extends over 15 amino acids. With V trimmed by 5 bases and J by 0 bases, 5 bases remained unmatched. From germline, CDR1 is MGHRA and CDR2 YSYEKL. CDR3 nucleotide sequence: TGCGCCAGCAGCGCCCGTAGCGGGAGCACAGATACGCAGTATTTT. It is translated as CASSARSGSTDTQYF.

This clonotype was recorded many times. The J gene is TRBJ2-2, the V gene TRBV16, with D unclear. CDR1 is KGHSY and CDR2 is FQNENV in the germline V gene. Trimming shortened V by 7 bases and J by 5 bases, and 8 bases separated the two germline ends. This CDR3 spans 12 amino acids. CDR3 sequence: CASTNPTGELFF. The CDR3 bases are TGTGCCAGCACCAACCCTACCGGGGAGCTGTTTTTT.

This sequence joins TRBV27 and TRBJ2-1, with D possibly matching TRBD2 (6 bases). Trimming shortened V by 4 bases and J by 1 base, and 14 bases separated the two germline ends. The CDR3 extends over 16 amino acids. CDR1 and CDR2 from the germline V gene are MNHEY and SMNVEV (reference sequence). CDR3 in DNA: TGTGCCAGCAGTTCCTACCTCGGGAGTTCCTACAATGAGCAGTTCTTC. Its translation: CASSSYLGSSYNEQFF.

Only a few counts were recorded for this clonotype. The chain uses TRBV28 and TRBJ2-5; no firm D call. Trimming removed 5 bases at V and 5 bases at J, with 9 bases between. Germline lookup yields CDR1 MDHEN and CDR2 SYDVKM. The CDR3 loop spans 12 amino acids. The CDR3 here is CASSTPRETQYF. The CDR3 DNA sequence: TGTGCCAGCAGTACCCCTCGGGAGACCCAGTACTTC.

At least ten counts were recorded for this clonotype. The chain combines TRBV29-1 with TRBJ2-2; 10 positions agree with TRBD1. CDR3 size: 16 residues. Germline V gene lookup returns CDR1 SQVTM and CDR2 ANQGSEA. Germline trimming cut 2 bases from V and 4 bases from J; bases unmatched to any gene: 7. This CDR3 is CSVEMTGGAGTGELFF. The CDR3, as DNA: TGCAGCGTTGAAATGACAGGGGGCGCGGGCACCGGGGAGCTGTTTTTT.

Ten or more counts support this clonotype. J is TRBJ2-5 and V is TRBV9; 13 bases agree with TRBD2. The CDR3 sequence is 15 residues long. V shed 0 bases and J 4 bases; nucleotides not matched to a gene: 0. Per the germline V gene, CDR1 is SGDLS and CDR2 is YYNGEE. The CDR3 loop reads CASSVGLAGGETQYF. In DNA, the CDR3 is TGTGCCAGCAGCGTAGGACTAGCGGGAGGAGAGACCCAGTACTTC.

This clonotype was counted many times. The CDR3 DNA follows: TGTGCCAGCAGCCTGGGACAGTCAAATGAGCAGTTCTTC. Amino acids: CASSLGQSNEQFF. The chain combines TRBV9 with TRBJ2-1, with TRBD1 matching 7 bases. V shed 4 bases and J 7 bases; nucleotides not matched to a gene: 5. CDR3 length equals 13 residues. CDR1 and CDR2 (germline): SGDLS, YYNGEE.

The V call is TRBV19, the J call TRBJ2-1; 10 bases align to TRBD2. V shed 3 bases, J shed 5 bases, and the junction held 16 bases outside the gene matches. Germline lookup yields CDR1 LNHDA and CDR2 SQIVND (reference sequence). This CDR3 region has 19 residues. The CDR3 here is CASSMVTSASGRVHNEQFF. CDR3 sequence (DNA): TGTGCCAGTAGTATGGTCACGTCGGCTAGCGGGAGAGTCCACAATGAGCAGTTCTTC.

The V call is TRBV19, the J call TRBJ2-2, with D unclear. This CDR3 region has 15 residues. Germline lookup yields CDR1 LNHDA and CDR2 SQIVND (reference sequence). Deletions cut 5 bases from V and 6 bases from J, with 16 bases between. The CDR3 sequence: CASSGRIAPSGELFF. In DNA, the CDR3 is TGTGCCAGTAGTGGTCGGATAGCTCCTTCCGGGGAGCTGTTTTTT.

This clonotype was counted many times. The CDR3 bases are TGCAGCGTTGAAAGTGCGTCAGCTAGCACAGATACGCAGTATTTT. Protein product: CSVESASASTDTQYF. The rearrangement joins TRBV29-1 to TRBJ2-3; D not certain. This CDR3 comprises 15 residues. CDR1 is SQVTM, CDR2 ANQGSEA, per germline. Trimming cost V 2 bases and J 0 bases, with 12 bases left between them.

This clonotype was recorded at least ten times. The CDR3 loop reads CASSLAPGLAGVTDTQYF. CDR3 in DNA: TGTGCCAGCAGCTTAGCCCCGGGACTAGCGGGAGTAACAGATACGCAGTATTTT. The rearrangement uses TRBV7-2 and TRBJ2-3; 14 bases align to TRBD2. The CDR3 runs 18 residues. From germline, CDR1 is SGHTA and CDR2 FQGNSA. V gave up 0 bases and J gave up 3 bases; unmatched junction bases: 5.

This rearrangement joins TRBV12-3 or TRBV12-4 to TRBJ1-4, with 8 positions matching TRBD1. V shed 5 bases, J shed 3 bases, and the junction held 8 bases outside the gene matches. This CDR3 spans 16 amino acids. DNA of the CDR3: TGTGCCAGCAGTCCGCGGCAGGGGGCACCTAATGAAAAACTGTTTTTT. Amino acids: CASSPRQGAPNEKLFF.

This clonotype came up many times. The chain recombines TRBV20-1 with TRBJ2-7; D possibly corresponds to TRBD2 (5 bases). Trimming removed 6 bases at V and 3 bases at J, with 15 bases between. The germline V gene has CDR1 DFQATT and CDR2 SNEGSKA (reference sequence). The CDR3 consists of 13 residues. CDR3 protein: CSAIIDYNYEQYF. The CDR3 DNA reads TGCAGTGCCATCATCGACTACAACTACGAGCAGTACTTC.

This clonotype was picked up many times. The chain joins TRBV11-2 to TRBJ2-5; TRBD2 matches 9 bases. The CDR3 loop spans 15 amino acids. Per germline, CDR1 SGHAT and CDR2 FQNNGV. After removal of 3 bases from V and 5 bases from J, the junction contained 7 bases not matched to a gene. The DNA of the CDR3 is TGTGCCAGCAGCTTGAGACGTAGCGGGGGCGAGACCCAGTACTTC. This sequence encodes CASSLRRSGGETQYF. The full variable domain, with the rest looked up from reference TRBV11-2 and TRBJ2-5, is EAGVAQSPRYKIIEKRQSVAFWCNPISGHATLYWYQQILGQGPKLLIQFQNNGVVDDSQLPKDRFSAERLKGVDSTLKIQPAKLEDSAVYLCASSLRRSGGETQYFGPGTRLLVL.

This clonotype was found many times. The chain is built from TRBV6-5 and TRBJ1-2, with TRBD1 identical over 9 bases. Per germline, CDR1 MNHEY and CDR2 SVGAGI. V shed 2 bases and J 3 bases; nucleotides not matched to a gene: 4. CDR3 size: 15 residues. CDR3 in DNA: TGTGCCAGCAGTTACCGGACAGGGGTTCACTATGGCTACACCTTC. Amino acid sequence: CASSYRTGVHYGYTF.

This clonotype was counted between two and nine times. The chain recombines TRBV27 with TRBJ1-6; TRBD1 matches at 7 bases. Germline assignment: CDR1 MNHEY and CDR2 SMNVEV (reference sequence). The CDR3 runs to 14 residues. V shed 1 base, J shed 7 bases, and the junction held 1 base outside the gene matches. The CDR3 DNA is TGTGCCAGCAGTTTATACAGGGGAAATTCACCCCTCCACTTT. It specifies CASSLYRGNSPLHF.

Written as DNA, the CDR3 is TGTGCCAGCAGCCAAAGACAGGGTTTTGAAGCTTTCTTT. Translated, it gives CASSQRQGFEAFF. The rearrangement joins TRBV3-1 to TRBJ1-1; 7 nucleotides match TRBD1. The CDR3 covers 13 residues. Trimming removed 2 bases from V and 7 bases from J; junction bases left unmatched: 4. The V gene's germline CDR1 is LGHDT and CDR2 YNNKEL (reference sequence).

This clonotype showed up just a few times. V is TRBV3-1 and J is TRBJ2-6; maybe TRBD1 (6 bases). CDR3 length equals 18 residues. Trimming cost V 1 base and J 2 bases, with 15 bases left between them. CDR1 is LGHDT and CDR2 is YNNKEL in the germline V gene (reference sequence). CDR3 in amino acids: CASSQVEQWGPGANVLTF. In DNA, the CDR3 is TGTGCCAGCAGCCAAGTCGAACAGTGGGGGCCTGGGGCCAACGTCCTGACTTTC.

This chain connects TRBV12-3 or TRBV12-4 to TRBJ2-1, with TRBD2 matching over 10 bases. The CDR3 is made up of 21 amino acids. Trimming removed 5 bases from V and 4 bases from J; junction bases left unmatched: 23. For the CDR3, the DNA is TGTGCCAGCAGTACTTCTACGGGGCCTAGCGGGAGCCCGAGGGTTTACAATGAGCAGTTCTTC. Its translation is CASSTSTGPSGSPRVYNEQFF.

This clonotype has at least ten counts. This rearrangement joins TRBV7-2 to TRBJ2-3, with D perhaps matching TRBD1 (5 bases). V lost 5 bases and J 4 bases, leaving 10 bases between the germline ends. The CDR3 runs 13 residues. The germline gives CDR1 SGHTA, CDR2 FQGNSA. The chain's CDR3 is CASSRRQPDTQYF. The CDR3 coding sequence is TGTGCCAGCAGCCGAAGACAGCCAGATACGCAGTATTTT.

This clonotype was counted at least ten times. The chain uses TRBV30 and TRBJ2-1; 11 bases line up with TRBD2. Germline values: CDR1 GTSNPN, CDR2 SVGIG (reference sequence). The V gene end was trimmed by 4 bases and the J gene end by 8 bases; junction bases not matched to a gene: 10. This CDR3 has 15 residues. CDR3 region: CAWTVGLAGGHEQFF. The CDR3 DNA sequence: TGTGCCTGGACTGTAGGGCTAGCGGGAGGACATGAGCAGTTCTTC. The complete variable domain, with remaining parts taken from reference TRBV30 and TRBJ2-1, reads SQTIHQWPATLVQPVGSPLSLECTVEGTSNPNLYWYRQAAGRGLQLLFYSVGIGQISSEVPQNLSASRPQDRQFILSSKKLLLSDSGFYLCAWTVGLAGGHEQFFGPGTRLTVL.

This clonotype came up a few times. The chain recombines TRBV25-1 with TRBJ1-4, with D uncertain. This CDR3 spans 12 amino acids. The V end lost 2 bases, the J end lost 2 bases, and 0 bases lay between the germline ends. Germline lookup yields CDR1 MGHDK and CDR2 SYGVNS. CDR3 loop: CASSETNEKLFF. The DNA of the CDR3 is TGTGCCAGCAGTGAAACTAATGAAAAACTGTTTTTT.

There are many counts of this clonotype. The chain employs TRBV5-1 and TRBJ2-1; 7 bases line up with TRBD2. CDR1 is SGHRS and CDR2 is YFSETQ in the germline V gene. The CDR3 covers 14 residues. After removal of 5 bases from V and 1 base from J, the junction contained 3 bases not matched to a gene. CDR3 amino acids: CASRPSGSYNEQFF. CDR3 DNA: TGCGCCAGCAGGCCTAGCGGTTCCTACAATGAGCAGTTCTTC.

At least ten counts were recorded for this clonotype. The V call is TRBV7-2, the J call TRBJ1-1; maybe TRBD1 (5 bases). Per the germline V gene, CDR1 is SGHTA and CDR2 is FQGNSA. The V gene lost 5 bases and the J gene lost 4 bases, with 17 bases spanning the gap. This CDR3 region has 15 residues. CDR3 in amino acids: CASSRGLGRGTEAFF. The CDR3 DNA reads as TGTGCCAGCAGCAGAGGGCTGGGGAGGGGCACTGAAGCTTTCTTT.